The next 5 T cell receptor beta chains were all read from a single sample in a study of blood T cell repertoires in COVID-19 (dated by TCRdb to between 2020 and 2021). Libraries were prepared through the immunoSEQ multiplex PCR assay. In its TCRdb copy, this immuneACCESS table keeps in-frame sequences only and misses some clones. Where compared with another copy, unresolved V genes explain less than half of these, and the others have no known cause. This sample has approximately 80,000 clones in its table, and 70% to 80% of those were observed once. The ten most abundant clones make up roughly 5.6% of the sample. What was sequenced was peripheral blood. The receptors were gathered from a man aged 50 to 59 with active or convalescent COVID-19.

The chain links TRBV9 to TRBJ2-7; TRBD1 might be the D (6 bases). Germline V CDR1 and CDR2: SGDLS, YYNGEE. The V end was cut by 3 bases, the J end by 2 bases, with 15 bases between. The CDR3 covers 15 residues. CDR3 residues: CASSAGPGQTYEQYF. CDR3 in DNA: TGTGCCAGCAGCGCAGGACCGGGACAAACCTACGAGCAGTACTTC.

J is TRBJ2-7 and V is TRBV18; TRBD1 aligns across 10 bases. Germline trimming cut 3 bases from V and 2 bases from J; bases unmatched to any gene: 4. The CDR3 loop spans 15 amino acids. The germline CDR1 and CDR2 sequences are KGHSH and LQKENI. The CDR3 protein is CASSPPGTGAYEQYF. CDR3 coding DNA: TGTGCCAGCTCACCCCCCGGGACAGGGGCCTACGAGCAGTACTTC.

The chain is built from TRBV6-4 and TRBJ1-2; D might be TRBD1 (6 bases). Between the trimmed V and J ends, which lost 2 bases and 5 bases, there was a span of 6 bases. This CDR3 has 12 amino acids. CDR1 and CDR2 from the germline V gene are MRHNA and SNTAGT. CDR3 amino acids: CASSDRGYGYTF. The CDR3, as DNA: TGTGCCAGCAGTGACAGGGGGTATGGCTACACCTTC.

The CDR3 sequence is CASSWQAENSYGYTF. DNA of the CDR3: TGTGCCAGTAGTTGGCAGGCCGAGAACTCCTATGGCTACACCTTC. V and J are TRBV19 and TRBJ1-2; D gene ambiguous. With 5 bases removed from V and 4 bases from J, the gap between germline ends came to 17 bases. The CDR3 totals 15 residues. Germline CDR1 is LNHDA and CDR2 is SQIVND (reference sequence).

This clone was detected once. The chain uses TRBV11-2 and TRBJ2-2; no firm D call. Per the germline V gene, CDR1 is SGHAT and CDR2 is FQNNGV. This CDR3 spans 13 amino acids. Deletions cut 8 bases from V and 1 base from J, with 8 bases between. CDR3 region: CASRRQNTGELFF. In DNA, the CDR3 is TGTGCCAGCCGAAGACAGAACACCGGGGAGCTGTTTTTT. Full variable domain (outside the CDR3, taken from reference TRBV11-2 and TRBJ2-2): EAGVAQSPRYKIIEKRQSVAFWCNPISGHATLYWYQQILGQGPKLLIQFQNNGVVDDSQLPKDRFSAERLKGVDSTLKIQPAKLEDSAVYLCASRRQNTGELFFGEGSRLTVL.